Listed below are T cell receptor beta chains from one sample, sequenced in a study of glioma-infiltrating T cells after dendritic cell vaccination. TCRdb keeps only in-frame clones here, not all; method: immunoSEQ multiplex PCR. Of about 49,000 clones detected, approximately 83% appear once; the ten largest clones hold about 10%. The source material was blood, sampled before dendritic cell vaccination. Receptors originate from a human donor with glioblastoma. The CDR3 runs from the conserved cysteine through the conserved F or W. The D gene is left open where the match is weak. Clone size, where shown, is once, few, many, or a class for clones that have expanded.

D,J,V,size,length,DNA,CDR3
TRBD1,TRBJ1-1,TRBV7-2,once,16,TGTGCCAGCAGTCTCAGCCCCGGGACAGCGAACACTGAAGCTTTCTTT,CASSLSPGTANTEAFF
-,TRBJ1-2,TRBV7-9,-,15,TGTGCCAGCAGCGGATCCCTCGACAGGACCTATGGCTACACCTTC,CASSGSLDRTYGYTF
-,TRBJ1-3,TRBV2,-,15,TGTGCCAGCCTTCTGGGGGGGGGATCTGGAAACACCATATATTTT,CASLLGGGSGNTIYF
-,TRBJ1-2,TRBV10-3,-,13,TGTGCCATCACCCCCGAGGGGGACTATGGCTACACCTTC,CAITPEGDYGYTF
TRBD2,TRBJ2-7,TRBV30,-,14,TGTGCCTGGAGCGGGCGGGGGGCCTCCTACGAGCAGTACTTC,CAWSGRGASYEQYF
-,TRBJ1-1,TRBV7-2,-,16,TGTGCCAGCAGCTTAGAGTTCGGCAGGGCGAACACTGAAGCTTTCTTT,CASSLEFGRANTEAFF
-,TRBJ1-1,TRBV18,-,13,TGTGCCAGCTCACCAGCGGATAACACTGAAGCTTTCTTT,CASSPADNTEAFF
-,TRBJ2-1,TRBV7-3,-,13,TGTGCCAGCAGCCAAGGGGAATACAATGAGCAGTTCTTC,CASSQGEYNEQFF
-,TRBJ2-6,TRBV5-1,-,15,TGCGCCAGCAGCTTAGGGGGGGCTGGGGCCAACGTCCTGACTTTC,CASSLGGAGANVLTF
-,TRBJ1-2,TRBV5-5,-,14,TGTGCCAGCAGTTTATCAGGGGCTGGTTATGGCTACACCTTC,CASSLSGAGYGYTF
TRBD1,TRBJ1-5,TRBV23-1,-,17,TGCGCCAGCAGCCCCCCCGGTCTAATTGACAGGGGGAGCCAGAAGCATTTT,CASSPPGLIDRGSQKHF
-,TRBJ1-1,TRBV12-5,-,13,TGTGCTAGTGGTTGGAGGGGAAGGACTGAAGCTTTCTTT,CASGWRGRTEAFF
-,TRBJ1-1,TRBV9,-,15,TGTGCCAGCAGCCCTGGGGCCCCCACGGACACTGAAGCTTTCTTT,CASSPGAPTDTEAFF
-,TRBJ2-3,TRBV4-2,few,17,TGTGCCAGCAGCCAAGATCGGAGCGGGTATTACACAGATACGCAGTATTTT,CASSQDRSGYYTDTQYF
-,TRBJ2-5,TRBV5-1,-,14,TGCGCCAGCAGCTTGGGGGGGGTTCAAGAGACCCAGTACTTC,CASSLGGVQETQYF
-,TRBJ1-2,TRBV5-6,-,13,TGTGCCAGCAGCTTGAGGCAGGTCGATCGCTACACCTTC,CASSLRQVDRYTF
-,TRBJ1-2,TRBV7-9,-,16,TGTGCCAGCAGCCCCAGAAGGGGTCAGGTCCGTGGTGGCTACACCTTC,CASSPRRGQVRGGYTF
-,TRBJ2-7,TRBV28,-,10,TGTGCCAGCTCGAGATACGAGCAGTACTTC,CASSRYEQYF